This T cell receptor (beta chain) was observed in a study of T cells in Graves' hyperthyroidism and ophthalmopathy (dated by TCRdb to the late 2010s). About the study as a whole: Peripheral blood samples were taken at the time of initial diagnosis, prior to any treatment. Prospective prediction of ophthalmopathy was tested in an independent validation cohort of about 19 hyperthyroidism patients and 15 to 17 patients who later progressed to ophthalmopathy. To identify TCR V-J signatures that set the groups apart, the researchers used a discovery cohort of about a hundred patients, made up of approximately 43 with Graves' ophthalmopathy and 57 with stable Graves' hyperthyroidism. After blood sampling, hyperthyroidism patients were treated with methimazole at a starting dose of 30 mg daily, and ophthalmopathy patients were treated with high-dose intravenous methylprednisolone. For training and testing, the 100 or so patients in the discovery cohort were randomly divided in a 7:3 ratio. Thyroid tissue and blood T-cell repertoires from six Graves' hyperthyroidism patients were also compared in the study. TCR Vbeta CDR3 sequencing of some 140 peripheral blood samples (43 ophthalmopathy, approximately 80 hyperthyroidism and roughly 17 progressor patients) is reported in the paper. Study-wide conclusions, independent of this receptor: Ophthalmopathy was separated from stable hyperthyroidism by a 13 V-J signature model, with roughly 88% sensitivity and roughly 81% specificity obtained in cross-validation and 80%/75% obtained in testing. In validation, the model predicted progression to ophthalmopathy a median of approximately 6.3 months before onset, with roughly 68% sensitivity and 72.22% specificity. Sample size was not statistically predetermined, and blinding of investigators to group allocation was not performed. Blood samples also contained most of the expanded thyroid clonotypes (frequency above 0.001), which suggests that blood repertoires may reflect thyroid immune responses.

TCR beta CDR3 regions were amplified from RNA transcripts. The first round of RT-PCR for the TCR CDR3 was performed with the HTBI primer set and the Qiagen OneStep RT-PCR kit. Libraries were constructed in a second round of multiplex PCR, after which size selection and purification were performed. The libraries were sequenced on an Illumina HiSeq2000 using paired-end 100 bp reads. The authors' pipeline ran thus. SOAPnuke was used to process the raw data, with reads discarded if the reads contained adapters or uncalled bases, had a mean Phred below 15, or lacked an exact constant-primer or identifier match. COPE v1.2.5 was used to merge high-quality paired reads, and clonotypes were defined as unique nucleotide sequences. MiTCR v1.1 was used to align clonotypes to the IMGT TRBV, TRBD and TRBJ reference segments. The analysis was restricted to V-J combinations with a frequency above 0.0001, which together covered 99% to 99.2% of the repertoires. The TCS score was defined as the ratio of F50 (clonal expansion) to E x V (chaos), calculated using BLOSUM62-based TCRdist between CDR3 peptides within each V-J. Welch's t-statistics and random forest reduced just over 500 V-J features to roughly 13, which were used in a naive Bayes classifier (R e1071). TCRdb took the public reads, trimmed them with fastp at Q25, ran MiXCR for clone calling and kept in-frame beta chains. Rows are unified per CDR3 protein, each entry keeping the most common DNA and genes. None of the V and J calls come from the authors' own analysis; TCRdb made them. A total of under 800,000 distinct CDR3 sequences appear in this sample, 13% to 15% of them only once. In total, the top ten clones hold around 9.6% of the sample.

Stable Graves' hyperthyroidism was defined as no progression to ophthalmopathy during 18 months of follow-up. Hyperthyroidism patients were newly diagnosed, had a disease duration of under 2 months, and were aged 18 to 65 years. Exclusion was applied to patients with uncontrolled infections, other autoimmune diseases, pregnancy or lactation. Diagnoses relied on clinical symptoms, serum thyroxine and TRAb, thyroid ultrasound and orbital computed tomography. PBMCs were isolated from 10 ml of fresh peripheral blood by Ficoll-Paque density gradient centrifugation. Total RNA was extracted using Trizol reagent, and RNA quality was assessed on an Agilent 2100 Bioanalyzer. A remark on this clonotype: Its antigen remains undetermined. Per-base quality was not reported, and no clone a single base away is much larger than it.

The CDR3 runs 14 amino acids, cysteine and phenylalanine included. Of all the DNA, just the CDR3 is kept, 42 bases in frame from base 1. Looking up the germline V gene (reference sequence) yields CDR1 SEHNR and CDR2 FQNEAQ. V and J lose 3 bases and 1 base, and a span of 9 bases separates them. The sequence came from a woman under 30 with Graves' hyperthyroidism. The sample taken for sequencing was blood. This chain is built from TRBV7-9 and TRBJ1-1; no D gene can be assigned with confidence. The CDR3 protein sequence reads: CASSFQPSNTEAFF. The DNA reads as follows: TGTGCCAGCAGCTTTCAACCTTCGAACACTGAAGCTTTCTTT.